The entry below gives a single T cell receptor (beta chain) sequence along with its context. CDR3 length: 19 amino acids. Pooled in the analysis were second doses at about 4 or about 12 weeks. The data stem from a study of T cell responses to AZD1222 COVID-19 vaccine. Some clones are missing from TCRdb's copy, which holds only in-frame ones; the method was immunoSEQ multiplex PCR. Of under 150,000 clones detected, 85% to 90% appear once; the ten largest clones hold approximately 1.8%. This chain uses TRBV21-1 with TRBJ2-3; TRBD1, as called in the table, went unchecked against the DNA. TRBV21-1 is listed as a pseudogene. The starting material was peripheral blood, obtained 28 days after the second AZD1222 dose. The TCR sequence derives from an adult who received the AZD1222 COVID-19 vaccine. The CDR3 loop is CASSKPSPHRDRGTDTQYF. The CDR3 DNA sequence: TGTGCCAGCAGCAAACCCAGCCCCCACCGGGACAGGGGGACAGATACGCAGTATTTT.